This is a list of T cell receptor beta chains from one sample in a study of blood T cell repertoires in COVID-19. The protocol was immunoSEQ multiplex PCR, while the TCRdb copy is restricted to in-frame clones and leaves out a portion. In the table there are 93,000 or so clones, about 80% of which are singletons. The sample taken for sequencing was peripheral blood. The origin of the receptors is a human donor in a cohort sampled during active or convalescent COVID-19. Each CDR3 is given with its conserved first and last residue. Fields, in order: clone size, J gene, V gene, D gene, CDR3 protein, CDR3 DNA. A D gene is named only where the DNA matches it firmly. Clone size is stated in some rows and not others, as once, few, many or a class when expanded.

clone_size: -; j_call: TRBJ1-2; v_call: TRBV29-1; d_call: -; cdr3_aa: CSVEALGDYGYTF; cdr3_nt: TGCAGCGTTGAAGCCCTTGGAGACTATGGCTACACCTTC
clone_size: few; j_call: TRBJ2-3; v_call: TRBV20-1; d_call: -; cdr3_aa: CSGLATDTQYF; cdr3_nt: TGCAGTGGTCTGGCAACAGATACGCAGTATTTT
clone_size: -; j_call: TRBJ1-3; v_call: TRBV5-6; d_call: -; cdr3_aa: CASSSGGYTIYF; cdr3_nt: TGTGCCAGCAGCTCGGGGGGTTACACCATATATTTT
clone_size: -; j_call: TRBJ2-5; v_call: TRBV5-1; d_call: -; cdr3_aa: CASSFVADRKETQYF; cdr3_nt: TGCGCCAGCAGCTTTGTCGCTGACAGAAAAGAGACCCAGTACTTC
clone_size: -; j_call: TRBJ2-3; v_call: TRBV9; d_call: TRBD2; cdr3_aa: CASSVIAGGLDTQYF; cdr3_nt: TGTGCCAGCAGCGTAATTGCGGGGGGGCTTGATACGCAGTATTTT
clone_size: -; j_call: TRBJ1-5; v_call: TRBV5-5; d_call: -; cdr3_aa: CASSSRTDSNQPQHF; cdr3_nt: TGTGCCAGCAGCTCGCGGACAGATAGCAATCAGCCCCAGCATTTT
clone_size: -; j_call: TRBJ1-5; v_call: TRBV4-1; d_call: -; cdr3_aa: CASSQVRPPGQPQHF; cdr3_nt: TGCGCCAGCAGCCAAGTACGGCCACCGGGGCAGCCCCAGCATTTT
clone_size: -; j_call: TRBJ1-2; v_call: TRBV12-3/TRBV12-4; d_call: -; cdr3_aa: CASRAWGRNGYTF; cdr3_nt: TGTGCCAGCAGGGCGTGGGGGCGGAATGGCTACACCTTC
clone_size: -; j_call: TRBJ1-4; v_call: TRBV9; d_call: TRBD1; cdr3_aa: CASSAQGGKLFF; cdr3_nt: TGTGCCAGCAGCGCGCAGGGGGGCAAACTGTTTTTT
clone_size: -; j_call: TRBJ1-1; v_call: TRBV6-5; d_call: -; cdr3_aa: CASSYLVTQPNTEAFF; cdr3_nt: TGTGCCAGCAGTTACCTTGTGACACAACCGAACACTGAAGCTTTCTTT
clone_size: -; j_call: TRBJ2-7; v_call: TRBV3-1/TRBV3-2; d_call: TRBD2; cdr3_aa: CASRPSGGAYEQYF; cdr3_nt: TGTGCCAGCAGACCTAGCGGGGGGGCCTACGAGCAGTACTTC
clone_size: -; j_call: TRBJ2-5; v_call: TRBV5-1; d_call: TRBD2; cdr3_aa: CASSLVPSGSEETQYF; cdr3_nt: TGCGCCAGCAGCTTGGTTCCTAGCGGAAGCGAAGAGACCCAGTACTTC
clone_size: -; j_call: TRBJ1-2; v_call: TRBV3-1/TRBV3-2; d_call: -; cdr3_aa: CASSRGRESYGYTF; cdr3_nt: TGTGCCAGCAGCCGGGGGAGGGAGAGCTATGGCTACACCTTC
clone_size: -; j_call: TRBJ1-5; v_call: TRBV18; d_call: TRBD1; cdr3_aa: CASSSTPGQNSNQPQHF; cdr3_nt: TGTGCCAGCTCCTCTACTCCGGGACAGAATAGCAATCAGCCCCAGCATTTT
clone_size: -; j_call: TRBJ1-6; v_call: TRBV5-1; d_call: -; cdr3_aa: CASSLVAGKNSPLHF; cdr3_nt: TGCGCCAGCAGCTTGGTGGCAGGGAAGAATTCACCCCTCCACTTT
clone_size: -; j_call: TRBJ2-4; v_call: TRBV6-7; d_call: -; cdr3_aa: CASSLGGLAKNIQYF; cdr3_nt: TGTGCCAGCAGCCTAGGTGGCCTAGCCAAAAACATTCAGTACTTC
clone_size: -; j_call: TRBJ1-5; v_call: TRBV5-6; d_call: TRBD1; cdr3_aa: CASSLAGQGVYFTDQPQHF; cdr3_nt: TGTGCCAGCAGCTTGGCGGGACAGGGAGTATACTTCACCGATCAGCCCCAGCATTTT
clone_size: -; j_call: TRBJ1-2; v_call: TRBV5-1; d_call: TRBD1; cdr3_aa: CASSLDQGAYYGYTF; cdr3_nt: TGCGCCAGCAGCTTGGATCAGGGGGCCTACTATGGCTACACCTTC